This entry lists 18 T cell receptor beta chains sequenced from one sample in a study of response to subunit inactivated influenza vaccine. TCRdb fed the RT-PCR reads into MiXCR, producing one record per CDR3 protein. The sample lists more than 550,000 distinct CDR3 sequences, over 9.5% occurring once. The sample here was PBMCs from blood, taken on the day of vaccination. The receptors stem from a man aged 50 to 59 who received an inactivated influenza vaccine.

This clonotype has only a few counts. V and J are TRBV12-3 or TRBV12-4 and TRBJ2-7; 7 positions match TRBD1. J was trimmed by 5 bases and V by 4 bases; bases with no gene match: 5. The CDR3 totals 13 residues. CDR3 in amino acids: CASSWGQPNEQYF. In DNA form, the CDR3 reads TGTGCCAGCAGTTGGGGACAGCCCAACGAGCAGTACTTC.

This clonotype was recorded a few times. The chain is built from TRBV12-3 or TRBV12-4 and TRBJ1-5; 12 bases fit TRBD1. CDR3 length: 18 amino acids. V lost 5 bases and J lost 4; bases outside the gene matches: 12. DNA for the CDR3: TGTGCCAGCAGTCCTGGGGTCGGGACAGGGGGCTATAATCAGCCCCAGCATTTT. Translating gives CASSPGVGTGGYNQPQHF.

The sample holds a few counts of this clonotype. CDR3 sequence: CASSQDRGGGNTIYF. The CDR3 DNA reads as TGTGCCAGCAGCCAAGATCGAGGAGGTGGAAACACCATATATTTT. The chain links TRBV4-2 to TRBJ1-3; D is uncertain. The V and J ends lost 0 bases and 3 bases respectively, with 9 bases between them. This CDR3 has 15 amino acids. Germline V gene sequence: CDR1 LGHNA, CDR2 YNFKEQ.

The chain carries TRBV20-1 and TRBJ2-2; the match to TRBD2 covers 9 bases. Germline V gene data show CDR1 as DFQATT and CDR2 as SNEGSKA (reference sequence). The CDR3 is 16 amino acids. With 0 bases clipped from V and 5 bases from J, the junction kept 7 bases outside the gene matches. The CDR3 spells CSARDLGLAETGELFF. In DNA form, the CDR3 reads TGCAGTGCTAGAGATCTGGGACTAGCAGAGACCGGGGAGCTGTTTTTT.

In this sample, this clonotype turned up many times. This chain joins TRBV3-1 and TRBJ2-2; D is undetermined. V gave up 0 bases and J gave up 5 bases, with 7 bases separating them. Germline CDR1 and CDR2: LGHDT and YNNKEL (reference sequence). CDR3 size: 14 residues. Here the CDR3 reads CASSQDRGTGELFF. The DNA of the CDR3 is TGTGCCAGCAGCCAAGATCGAGGTACCGGGGAGCTGTTTTTT.

This clonotype has only a few counts. This chain connects TRBV6-5 to TRBJ2-1, with 13 bases fitting TRBD2. V was clipped by 0 bases and J by 8 bases; unmatched bases: 10. The CDR3 contains 18 residues. CDR1 and CDR2 from the germline V gene are MNHEY and SVGAGI. CDR3 nucleotides: TGTGCCAGCAGTTACTCGATTCTACTAGCGGGGGGGCGTGATGAGCAGTTCTTC. It translates to CASSYSILLAGGRDEQFF.

The chain recombines TRBV5-6 with TRBJ2-1, with 11 bases identical to TRBD2. The germline V gene has CDR1 SGHDT and CDR2 YYEEEE. The J segment lost 10 bases and the V segment lost 4 bases, leaving 10 bases of the junction unmatched. The CDR3 loop spans 15 amino acids. The CDR3, as DNA: TGTGCCAGCAGCCCCCCGACCGGGACTAGCGGCGAGCAGTTCTTC. It yields the protein CASSPPTGTSGEQFF.

The rearrangement joins TRBV6-1 to TRBJ1-2; 7 nucleotides agree with TRBD1. The CDR3 consists of 13 residues. From germline, CDR1 is MNHNS and CDR2 SASEGT. Unmatched junction bases numbered 7, after V lost 4 bases and J lost 8 bases. CDR3 residues: CASSVSGQPGYTF. The CDR3 nucleotides are TGTGCCAGCAGTGTGTCGGGACAGCCGGGCTACACCTTC.

This clonotype was found many times. J is TRBJ2-3 and V is TRBV7-3, with TRBD2 as a possible D gene (5 bases). This CDR3 has 14 residues. The V gene's germline CDR1 is SGHTA and CDR2 FQGTGA. The V end was cut by 1 base, the J end by 0 bases, with 5 bases between. Here the CDR3 reads CASSLRGSTDTQYF. The CDR3 nucleotides are TGTGCCAGCAGCTTAAGAGGGAGCACAGATACGCAGTATTTT.

V gene TRBV2 combines with J gene TRBJ2-1; no firm D call. V dropped 7 bases and J dropped 3 bases, with 7 bases sitting between them. The CDR3 loop spans 12 amino acids. CDR1 and CDR2 (germline): SNHLY, FYNNEI. The CDR3 loop is CASTAIYNEQFF. The CDR3 DNA reads as TGTGCCAGCACAGCAATCTACAATGAGCAGTTCTTC.

This clonotype was observed a handful of times. The chain has TRBV10-3 and TRBJ1-5, with D hard to call. The CDR3 contains 14 residues. CDR1 is ENHRY, CDR2 SYGVKD, per germline. V was clipped by 0 bases and J by 1 base, with 4 bases between them. The CDR3 sequence: CAISESKSNQPQHF. In DNA, the CDR3 is TGTGCCATCAGTGAGTCGAAGAGCAATCAGCCCCAGCATTTT.

This sequence joins TRBV3-1 and TRBJ1-1; tentatively, D is TRBD1 (5 bases). Germline V lookup: CDR1 LGHDT, CDR2 YNNKEL (reference sequence). The CDR3 is 14 amino acids. Trimming took 4 bases from V and 4 from J, leaving 13 bases between them. CDR3 nucleotides: TGTGCCAGCAGCCCCCGTACCGGGACCACTGAAGCTTTCTTT. Translation gives CASSPRTGTTEAFF.

This CDR3 is CASSPYPTRSSYEQYF. In nucleotides, the CDR3 is TGTGCCAGCTCACCATACCCGACTAGAAGTTCCTACGAGCAGTACTTC. This chain joins TRBV18 and TRBJ2-7, with D tentatively TRBD2 (6 bases). Germline CDR1 and CDR2: KGHSH and LQKENI. The CDR3 runs 16 residues. The ends were cut back, 2 bases at V and 1 base at J, with 15 bases in the middle.

This clonotype came up a few times. The chain couples TRBV7-2 to TRBJ2-3; D is ambiguous. The CDR3 sequence is 15 residues long. Germline V gene lookup returns CDR1 SGHTA and CDR2 FQGNSA. V was trimmed by 0 bases and J by 6 bases, leaving 13 bases between them. The chain's CDR3 is CASSLAKGYGDTQYF. The DNA for the CDR3 is TGTGCCAGCAGCTTAGCCAAAGGGTATGGCGATACGCAGTATTTT.

This clonotype was detected only a few times. The chain carries TRBV29-1 and TRBJ2-3; TRBD2 matches 7 bases. Unmatched junction bases numbered 11, after V lost 3 bases and J lost 8 bases. The CDR3 sequence is 14 residues long. CDR1 SQVTM and CDR2 ANQGSEA come from the germline V gene. CDR3 nucleotides: TGCAGCGTTGAGGGGGTAGCGGGCGTTCGTACGCAGTATTTT. As protein: CSVEGVAGVRTQYF.

The genes are TRBV20-1 and TRBJ2-1; 7 bases agree with TRBD1. V gave up 6 bases and J gave up 12 bases; unmatched junction bases: 11. CDR3 length equals 12 residues. CDR1 DFQATT and CDR2 SNEGSKA come from the germline V gene (reference sequence). The CDR3 here is CSALRQGKGQFF. CDR3 nucleotide sequence: TGCAGTGCCTTACGACAGGGTAAGGGGCAGTTCTTC.

This clonotype appeared many times. The chain couples TRBV20-1 to TRBJ2-3, with D unresolved. Trimming pared 1 base from V and 3 bases from J, leaving 8 bases between. There are 13 residues in the CDR3. The germline V gene has CDR1 DFQATT and CDR2 SNEGSKA (reference sequence). CDR3 sequence reads: CSARVWMTDTQYF. CDR3 sequence (DNA): TGCAGTGCTAGAGTTTGGATGACAGATACGCAGTATTTT.

This clonotype was counted a few times. The chain is built from TRBV7-9 and TRBJ2-3; 10 bases are a match to TRBD2. Per the germline V gene, CDR1 is SEHNR and CDR2 is FQNEAQ (reference sequence). J was trimmed by 4 bases and V by 1 base; bases with no gene match: 2. The CDR3 extends over 15 amino acids. The chain's CDR3 is CASSLGLAGPDTQYF. The DNA for the CDR3 is TGTGCCAGCAGCTTAGGACTAGCGGGTCCAGATACGCAGTATTTT.